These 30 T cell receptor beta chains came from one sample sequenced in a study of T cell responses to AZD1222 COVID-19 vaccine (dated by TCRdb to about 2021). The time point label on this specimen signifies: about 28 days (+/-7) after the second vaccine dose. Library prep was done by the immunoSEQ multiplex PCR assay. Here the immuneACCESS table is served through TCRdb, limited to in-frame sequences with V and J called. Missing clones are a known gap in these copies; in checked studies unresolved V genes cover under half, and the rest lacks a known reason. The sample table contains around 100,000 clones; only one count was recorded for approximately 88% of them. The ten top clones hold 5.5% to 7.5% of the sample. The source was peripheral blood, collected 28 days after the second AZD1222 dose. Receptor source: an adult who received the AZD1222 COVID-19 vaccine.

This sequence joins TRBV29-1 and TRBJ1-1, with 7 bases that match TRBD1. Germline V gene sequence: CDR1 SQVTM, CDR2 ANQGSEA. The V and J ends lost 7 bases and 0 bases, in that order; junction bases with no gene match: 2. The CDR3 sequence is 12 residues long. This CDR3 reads CSAGTVNTEAFF. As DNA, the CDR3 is TGCAGCGCTGGGACAGTGAACACTGAAGCTTTCTTT.

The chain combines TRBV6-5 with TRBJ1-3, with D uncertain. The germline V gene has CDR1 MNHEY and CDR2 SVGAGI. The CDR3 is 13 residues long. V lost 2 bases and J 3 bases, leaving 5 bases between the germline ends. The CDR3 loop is CASSYDNGNTIYF. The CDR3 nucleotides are TGTGCCAGCAGTTACGATAATGGAAACACCATATATTTT.

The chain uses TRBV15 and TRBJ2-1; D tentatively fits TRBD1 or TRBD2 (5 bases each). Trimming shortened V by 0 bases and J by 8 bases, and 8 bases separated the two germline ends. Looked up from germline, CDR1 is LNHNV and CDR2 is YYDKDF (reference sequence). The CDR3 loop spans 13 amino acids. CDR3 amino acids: CATSRDRGHEQFF. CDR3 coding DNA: TGTGCCACCAGCAGAGATAGGGGACATGAGCAGTTCTTC.

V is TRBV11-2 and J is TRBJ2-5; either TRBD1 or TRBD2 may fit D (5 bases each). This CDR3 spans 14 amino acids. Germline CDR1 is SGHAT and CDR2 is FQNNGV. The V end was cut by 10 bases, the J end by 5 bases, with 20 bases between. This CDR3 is CAITGTERGETQYF. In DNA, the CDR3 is TGTGCCATCACCGGGACCGAACGCGGGGAGACCCAGTACTTC.

The CDR3 protein is CASSRGYNEKLFF. CDR3 coding DNA: TGTGCCAGCAGCCGAGGGTATAATGAAAAACTGTTTTTT. The chain carries TRBV14 and TRBJ1-4; D not certain. CDR3 size: 13 residues. Germline V gene lookup returns CDR1 SGHDN and CDR2 FVKESK. Deletions cut 4 bases from V and 4 bases from J, with 7 bases between.

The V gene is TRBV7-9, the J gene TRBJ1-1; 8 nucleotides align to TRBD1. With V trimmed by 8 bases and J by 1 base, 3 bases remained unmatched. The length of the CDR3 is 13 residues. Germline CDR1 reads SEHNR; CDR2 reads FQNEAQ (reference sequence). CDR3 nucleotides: TGTGCCAGCGACAGGGGAACGAACACTGAAGCTTTCTTT. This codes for CASDRGTNTEAFF.

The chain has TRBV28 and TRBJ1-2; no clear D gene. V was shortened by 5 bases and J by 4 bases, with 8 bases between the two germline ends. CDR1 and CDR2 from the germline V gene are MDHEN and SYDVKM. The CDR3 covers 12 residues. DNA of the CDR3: TGTGCCAGCAGTATAGGTTCCTATGGCTACACCTTC. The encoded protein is CASSIGSYGYTF.

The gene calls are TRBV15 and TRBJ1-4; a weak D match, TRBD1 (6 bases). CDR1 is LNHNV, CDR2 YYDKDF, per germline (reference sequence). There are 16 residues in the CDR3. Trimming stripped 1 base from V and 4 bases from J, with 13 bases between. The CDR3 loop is CATSRAWGAGNEKLFF. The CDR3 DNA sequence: TGTGCCACCAGCAGAGCTTGGGGGGCGGGTAATGAAAAACTGTTTTTT.

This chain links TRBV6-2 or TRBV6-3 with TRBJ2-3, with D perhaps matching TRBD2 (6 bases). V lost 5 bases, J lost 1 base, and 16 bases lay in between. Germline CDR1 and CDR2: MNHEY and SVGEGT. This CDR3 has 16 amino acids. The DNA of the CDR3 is TGTGCCAGCAGTGCGCCCGGGGGAGCGGGCACAGATACGCAGTATTTT. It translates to CASSAPGGAGTDTQYF.

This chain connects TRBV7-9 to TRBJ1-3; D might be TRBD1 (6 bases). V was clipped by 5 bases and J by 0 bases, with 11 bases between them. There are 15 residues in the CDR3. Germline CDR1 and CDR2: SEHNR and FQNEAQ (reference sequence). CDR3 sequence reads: CASSRGDNSGNTIYF. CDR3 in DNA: TGTGCCAGCAGCCGCGGGGACAACTCTGGAAACACCATATATTTT.

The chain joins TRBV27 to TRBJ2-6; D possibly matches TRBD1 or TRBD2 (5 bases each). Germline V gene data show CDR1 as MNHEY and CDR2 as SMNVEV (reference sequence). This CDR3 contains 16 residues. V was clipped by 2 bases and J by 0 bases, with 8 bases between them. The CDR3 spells CASSLVGVSGANVLTF. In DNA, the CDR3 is TGTGCCAGCAGTTTAGTGGGGGTCTCTGGGGCCAACGTCCTGACTTTC.

CDR3 amino acids: CASSPEQEYGYTF. DNA for the CDR3: TGTGCCAGCTCACCGGAGCAGGAGTATGGCTACACCTTC. The chain is built from TRBV18 and TRBJ1-2; no reliable D call. V gave up 3 bases and J gave up 5 bases, with 10 bases separating them. This CDR3 has 13 residues. Germline CDR1 and CDR2: KGHSH and LQKENI.

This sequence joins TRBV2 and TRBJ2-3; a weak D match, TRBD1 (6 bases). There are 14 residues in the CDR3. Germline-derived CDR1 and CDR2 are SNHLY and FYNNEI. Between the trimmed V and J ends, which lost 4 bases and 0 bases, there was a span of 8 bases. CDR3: CASSAQGSTDTQYF. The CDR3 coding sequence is TGTGCCAGCAGTGCGCAGGGGAGCACAGATACGCAGTATTTT. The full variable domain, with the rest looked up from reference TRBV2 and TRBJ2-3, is EPEVTQTPSHQVTQMGQEVILRCVPISNHLYFYWYRQILGQKVEFLVSFYNNEISEKSEIFDDQFSVERPDGSNFTLKIRSTKLEDSAMYFCASSAQGSTDTQYFGPGTRLTVL.

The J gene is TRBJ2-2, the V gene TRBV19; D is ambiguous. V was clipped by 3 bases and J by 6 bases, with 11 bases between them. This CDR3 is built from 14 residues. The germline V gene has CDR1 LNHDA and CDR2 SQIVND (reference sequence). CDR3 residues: CASSIGLGSGELFF. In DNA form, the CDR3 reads TGTGCCAGTAGTATCGGATTGGGGTCCGGGGAGCTGTTTTTT.

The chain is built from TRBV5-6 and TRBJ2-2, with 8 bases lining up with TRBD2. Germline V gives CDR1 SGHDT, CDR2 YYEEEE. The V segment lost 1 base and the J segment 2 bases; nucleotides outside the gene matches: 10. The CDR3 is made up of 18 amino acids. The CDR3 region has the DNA TGTGCCAGCAGCTTGCCCGGGGGGGCGGGGACTAACACCGGGGAGCTGTTTTTT. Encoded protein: CASSLPGGAGTNTGELFF.

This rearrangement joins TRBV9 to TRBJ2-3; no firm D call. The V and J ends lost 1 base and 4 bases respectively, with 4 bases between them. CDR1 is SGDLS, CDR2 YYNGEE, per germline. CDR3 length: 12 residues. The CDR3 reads CASSVHSDTQYF. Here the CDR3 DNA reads TGTGCCAGCAGCGTACATTCAGATACGCAGTATTTT.

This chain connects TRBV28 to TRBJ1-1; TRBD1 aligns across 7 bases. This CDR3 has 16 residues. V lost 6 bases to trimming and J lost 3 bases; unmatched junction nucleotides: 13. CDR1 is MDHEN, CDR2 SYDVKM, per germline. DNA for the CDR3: TGTGCCAGCAGGCCACACTACAGGGGAGAGGACACTGAAGCTTTCTTT. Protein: CASRPHYRGEDTEAFF.

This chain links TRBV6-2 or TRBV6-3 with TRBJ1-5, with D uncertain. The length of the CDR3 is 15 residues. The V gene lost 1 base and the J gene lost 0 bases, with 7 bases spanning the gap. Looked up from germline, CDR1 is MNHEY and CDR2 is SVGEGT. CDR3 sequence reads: CASSYLDYSNQPQHF. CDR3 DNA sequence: TGTGCCAGCAGTTACTTGGATTATAGCAATCAGCCCCAGCATTTT.

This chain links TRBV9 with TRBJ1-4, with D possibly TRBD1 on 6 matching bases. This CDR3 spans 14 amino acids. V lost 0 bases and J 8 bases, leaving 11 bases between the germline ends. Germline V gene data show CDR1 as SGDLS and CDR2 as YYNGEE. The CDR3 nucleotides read TGTGCCAGCAGCGTAGGGCAGGGGTTGGAAAAACTGTTTTTT. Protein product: CASSVGQGLEKLFF.

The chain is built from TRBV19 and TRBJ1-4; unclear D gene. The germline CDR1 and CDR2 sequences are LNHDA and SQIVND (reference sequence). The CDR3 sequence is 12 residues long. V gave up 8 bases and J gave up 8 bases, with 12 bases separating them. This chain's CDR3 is CASSRVGEKLFF. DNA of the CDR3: TGTGCCAGTTCGCGGGTTGGAGAAAAACTGTTTTTT.

The CDR3 DNA is TGTGCCAGCAGCTCAACTAGCGGAAGAACCTACGAGCAGTACTTC. Protein: CASSSTSGRTYEQYF. The gene calls are TRBV7-9 and TRBJ2-7, with TRBD2 matching over 8 bases. CDR3 length: 15 residues. In germline, CDR1 is SEHNR, CDR2 FQNEAQ (reference sequence). V shed 4 bases and J 2 bases; nucleotides not matched to a gene: 7.

The CDR3 protein is CASGWVGEPQHF. CDR3 nucleotides: TGTGCCAGCGGATGGGTTGGGGAGCCCCAGCATTTT. The chain has TRBV28 and TRBJ1-5, with no clear D. V lost 8 bases and J lost 8, with 13 bases in between. Germline V gene data show CDR1 as MDHEN and CDR2 as SYDVKM. The CDR3 spans 12 residues.

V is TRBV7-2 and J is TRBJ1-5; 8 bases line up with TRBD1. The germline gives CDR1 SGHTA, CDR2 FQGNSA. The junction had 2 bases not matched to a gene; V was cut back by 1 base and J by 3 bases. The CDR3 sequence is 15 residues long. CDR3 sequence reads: CASSLEDRVNQPQHF. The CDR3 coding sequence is TGTGCCAGCAGCTTAGAGGACAGGGTCAATCAGCCCCAGCATTTT.

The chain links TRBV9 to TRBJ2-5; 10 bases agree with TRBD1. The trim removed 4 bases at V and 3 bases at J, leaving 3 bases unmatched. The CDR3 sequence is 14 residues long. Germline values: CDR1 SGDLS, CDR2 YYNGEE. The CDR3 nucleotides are TGTGCCAGCAGCATCGGGACAGGGGAAGAGACCCAGTACTTC. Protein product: CASSIGTGEETQYF.

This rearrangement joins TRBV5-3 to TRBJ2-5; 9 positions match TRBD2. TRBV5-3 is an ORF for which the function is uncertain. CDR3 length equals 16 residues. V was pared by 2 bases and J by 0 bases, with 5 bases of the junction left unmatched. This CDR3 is CARSFGGGAYQETQYF. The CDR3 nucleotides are TGTGCCAGAAGCTTTGGCGGGGGGGCTTACCAAGAGACCCAGTACTTC.

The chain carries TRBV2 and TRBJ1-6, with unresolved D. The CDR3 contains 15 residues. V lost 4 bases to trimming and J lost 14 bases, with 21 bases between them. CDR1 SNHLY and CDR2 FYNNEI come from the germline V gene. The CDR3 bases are TGTGCCAGCAGTGTAGACCTGATCGAAGGTGGGGCCCTCCACTTT. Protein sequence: CASSVDLIEGGALHF. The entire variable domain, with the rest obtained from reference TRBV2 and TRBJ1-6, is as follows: EPEVTQTPSHQVTQMGQEVILRCVPISNHLYFYWYRQILGQKVEFLVSFYNNEISEKSEIFDDQFSVERPDGSNFTLKIRSTKLEDSAMYFCASSVDLIEGGALHFGNGTRLTVT.

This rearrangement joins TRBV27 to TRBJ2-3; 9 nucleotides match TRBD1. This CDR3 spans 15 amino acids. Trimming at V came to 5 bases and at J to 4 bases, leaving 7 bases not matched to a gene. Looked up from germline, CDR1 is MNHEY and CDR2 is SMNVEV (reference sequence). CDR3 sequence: CASSDRGVSADTQYF. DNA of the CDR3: TGTGCCAGCAGTGACAGGGGGGTTTCGGCAGATACGCAGTATTTT.

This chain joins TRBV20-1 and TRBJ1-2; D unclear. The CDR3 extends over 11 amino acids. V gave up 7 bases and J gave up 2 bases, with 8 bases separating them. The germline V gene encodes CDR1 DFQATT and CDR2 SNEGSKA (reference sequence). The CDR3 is CSGMVNYGYTF. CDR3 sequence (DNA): TGCAGTGGGATGGTAAACTATGGCTACACCTTC.

In DNA, the CDR3 is TGTGCCAGCAGCTCCACAGGGACGAGCACAGATACGCAGTATTTT. Translating it yields CASSSTGTSTDTQYF. The chain links TRBV5-4 to TRBJ2-3; the D gene is possibly TRBD1 (6 bases). The V end was cut by 3 bases, the J end by 0 bases, with 11 bases between. CDR1 is SGHNT, CDR2 YYREEE, per germline (reference sequence). The CDR3 spans 15 residues.

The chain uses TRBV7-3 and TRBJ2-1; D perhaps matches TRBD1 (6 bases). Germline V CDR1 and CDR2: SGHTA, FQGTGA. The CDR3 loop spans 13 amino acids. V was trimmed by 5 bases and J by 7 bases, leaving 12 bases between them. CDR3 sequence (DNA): TGTGCCAGCAGCCTCGACAGGCTGAATGAGCAGTTCTTC. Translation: CASSLDRLNEQFF.